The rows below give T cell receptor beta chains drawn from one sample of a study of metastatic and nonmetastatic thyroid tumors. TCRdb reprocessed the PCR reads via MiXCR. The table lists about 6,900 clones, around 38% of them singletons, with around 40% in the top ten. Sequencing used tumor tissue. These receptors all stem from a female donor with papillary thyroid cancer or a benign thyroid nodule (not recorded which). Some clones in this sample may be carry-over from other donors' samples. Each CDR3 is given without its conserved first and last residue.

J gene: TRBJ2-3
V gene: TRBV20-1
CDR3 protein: SAINRGVGYTDTQY

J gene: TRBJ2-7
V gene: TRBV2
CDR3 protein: ASSGSSPGRSTYEQY

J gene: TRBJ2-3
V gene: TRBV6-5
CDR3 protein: ASSLGTSTDTQY

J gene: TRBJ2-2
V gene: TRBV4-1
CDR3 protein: ASSQDPADNTGELF

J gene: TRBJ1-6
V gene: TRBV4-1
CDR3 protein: ASSQDRGGLRGNSPLH

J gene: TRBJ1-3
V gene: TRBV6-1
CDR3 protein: ASSPKRQGNNGNTIY

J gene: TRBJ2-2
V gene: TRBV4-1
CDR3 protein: ASSQTGLAYNGELF

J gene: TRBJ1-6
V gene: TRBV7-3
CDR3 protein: ASSSQGAASPLH

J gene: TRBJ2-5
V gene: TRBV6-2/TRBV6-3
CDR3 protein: ASSSGLSGETQY

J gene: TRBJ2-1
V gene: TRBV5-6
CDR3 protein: ASSGGPGSYNEQF

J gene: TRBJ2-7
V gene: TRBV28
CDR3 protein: ASSPGVGYEQY

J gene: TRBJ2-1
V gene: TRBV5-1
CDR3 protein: ASSWTSGTHEQF

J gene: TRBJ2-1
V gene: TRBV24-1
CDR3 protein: ATSTHGSSYNEQF

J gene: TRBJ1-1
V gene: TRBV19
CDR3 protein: ASISILHTEAF

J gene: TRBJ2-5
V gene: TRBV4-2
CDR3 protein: ASSQEGTSGRSRPQETQY

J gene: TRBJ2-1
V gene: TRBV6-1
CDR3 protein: ASSEGTGEYNEQF

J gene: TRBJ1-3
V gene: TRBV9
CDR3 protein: ASSAETGSLGDTIY

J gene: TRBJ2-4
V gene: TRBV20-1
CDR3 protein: SARARQGAKAKNIQY

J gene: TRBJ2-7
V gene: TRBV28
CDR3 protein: ASSLGRPYEQY

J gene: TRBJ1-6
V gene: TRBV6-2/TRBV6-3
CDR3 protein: ASSYLQGKYNSPLH

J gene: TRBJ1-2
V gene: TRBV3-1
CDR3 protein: ASSQGGQFYGYT

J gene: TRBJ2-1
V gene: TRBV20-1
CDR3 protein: SAKGLAGVFMNSYNEQF

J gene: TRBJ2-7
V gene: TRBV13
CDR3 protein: ASSPRLGRNEQY